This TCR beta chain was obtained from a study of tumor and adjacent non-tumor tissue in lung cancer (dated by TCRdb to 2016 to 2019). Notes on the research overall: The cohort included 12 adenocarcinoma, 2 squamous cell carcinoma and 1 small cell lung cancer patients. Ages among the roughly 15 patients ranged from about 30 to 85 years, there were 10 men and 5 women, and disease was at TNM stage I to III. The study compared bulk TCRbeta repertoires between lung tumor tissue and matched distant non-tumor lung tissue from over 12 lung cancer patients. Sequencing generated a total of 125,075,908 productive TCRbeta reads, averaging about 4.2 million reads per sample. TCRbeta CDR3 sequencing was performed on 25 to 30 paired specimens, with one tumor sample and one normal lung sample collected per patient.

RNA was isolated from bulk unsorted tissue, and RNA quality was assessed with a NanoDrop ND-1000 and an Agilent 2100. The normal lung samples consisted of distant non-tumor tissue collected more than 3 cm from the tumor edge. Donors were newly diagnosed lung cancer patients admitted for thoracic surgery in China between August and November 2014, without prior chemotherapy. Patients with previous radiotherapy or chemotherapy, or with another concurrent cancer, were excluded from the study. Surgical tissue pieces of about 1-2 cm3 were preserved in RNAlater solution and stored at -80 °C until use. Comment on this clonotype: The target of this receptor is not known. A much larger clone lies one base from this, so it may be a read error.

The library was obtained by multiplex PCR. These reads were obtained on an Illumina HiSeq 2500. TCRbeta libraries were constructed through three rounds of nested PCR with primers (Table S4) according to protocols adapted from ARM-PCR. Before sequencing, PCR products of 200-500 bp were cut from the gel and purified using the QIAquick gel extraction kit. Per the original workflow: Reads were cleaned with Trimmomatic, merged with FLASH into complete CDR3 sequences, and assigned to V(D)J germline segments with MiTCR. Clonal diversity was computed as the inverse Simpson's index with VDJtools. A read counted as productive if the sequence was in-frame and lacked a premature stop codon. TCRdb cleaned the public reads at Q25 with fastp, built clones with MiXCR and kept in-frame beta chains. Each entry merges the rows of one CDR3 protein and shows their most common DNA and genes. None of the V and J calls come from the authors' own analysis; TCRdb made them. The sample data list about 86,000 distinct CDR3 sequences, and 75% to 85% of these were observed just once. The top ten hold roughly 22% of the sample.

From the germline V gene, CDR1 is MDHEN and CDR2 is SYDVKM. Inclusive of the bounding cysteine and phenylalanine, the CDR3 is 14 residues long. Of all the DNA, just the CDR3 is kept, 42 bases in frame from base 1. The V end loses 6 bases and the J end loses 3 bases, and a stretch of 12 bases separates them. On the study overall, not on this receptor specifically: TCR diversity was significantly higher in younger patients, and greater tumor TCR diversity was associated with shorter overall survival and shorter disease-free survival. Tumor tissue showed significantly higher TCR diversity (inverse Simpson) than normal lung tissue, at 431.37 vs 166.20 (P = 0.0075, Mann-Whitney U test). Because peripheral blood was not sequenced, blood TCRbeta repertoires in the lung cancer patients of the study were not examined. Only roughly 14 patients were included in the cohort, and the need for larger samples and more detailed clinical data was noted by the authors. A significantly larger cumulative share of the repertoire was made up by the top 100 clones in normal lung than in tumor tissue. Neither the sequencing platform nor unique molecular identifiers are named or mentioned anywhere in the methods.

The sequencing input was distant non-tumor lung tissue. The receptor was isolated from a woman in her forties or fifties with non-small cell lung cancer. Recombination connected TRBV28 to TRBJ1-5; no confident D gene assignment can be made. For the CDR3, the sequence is CASRHSHDNQPQHF. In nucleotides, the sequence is TGTGCCAGCAGACACTCCCATGACAATCAGCCCCAGCATTTT.